The T cell receptor (beta chain) described here comes from a study of T-cell reconstitution after alpha-beta-depleted transplantation in children. Germline values: CDR1 MGHDK, CDR2 SYGVNS. The CDR3 consists of 15 residues. V shed 1 base and J shed 7 bases, with 16 bases lying between them. This clonotype turned up a few times. Preparation of the TCRbeta library was carried out with unique molecular identifiers. TCRdb independently ran MiXCR on the PCR reads; one entry per CDR3 protein. The repertoire has 140,000 to 150,000 distinct CDR3 sequences, around 8.8% of them found once; the top ten carry 15% to 20%.

The origin of this receptor is a female patient aged 2-10 years who had a stem cell transplant for congenital amegakaryocytic thrombocytopenia, so the T cells may come from the graft donor. V is TRBV25-1 and J is TRBJ1-2, with D uncertain. Sequencing used PBMCs, mostly from graft donor cells, obtained 180 days after TCRalphabeta/CD19-depleted stem cell transplant. This CDR3 reads CASSESTRSGFGYTF. CDR3 DNA: TGTGCCAGCAGTGAATCGACCCGGTCGGGGTTTGGCTACACCTTC.